The rows below give T cell receptor beta chains drawn from one sample of a study of blood T cell repertoires in COVID-19. TCRdb's table, derived via immunoSEQ multiplex PCR, lists solely in-frame clones and lacks some. The sample holds around 26,000 clones, 70% to 90% seen once. Material for sequencing was peripheral blood. Every receptor here comes from a human donor with active COVID-19. The donor label of this sample is uncertain. CDR3s include the opening cysteine and the closing phenylalanine or tryptophan. Fields, in order: clone size, V gene, D gene, J gene, CDR3 protein, CDR3 DNA. A D gene is named only where the DNA matches it firmly. Clone size is stated in some rows and not others, as once, few, many or a class when expanded.

-,TRBV11-2,TRBD1,TRBJ2-3,CASSDPGQGPDTQYF,TGTGCCAGCAGCGACCCGGGACAGGGACCAGATACGCAGTATTTT
-,TRBV27,-,TRBJ1-1,CASSLGQNTEAFF,TGTGCCAGCAGTTTGGGGCAAAACACTGAAGCTTTCTTT
-,TRBV5-1,-,TRBJ2-5,CASSSLGLRGGSQETQYF,TGCGCCAGCAGCTCCTTGGGACTCAGAGGAGGTTCCCAAGAGACCCAGTACTTC
-,TRBV24-1,-,TRBJ2-7,CATSDCDSLALYEQYF,TGTGCCACCAGTGACTGTGACAGCCTCGCTCTCTACGAGCAGTACTTC
-,TRBV11-1,TRBD2,TRBJ2-7,CASSSPGTSGSYEQYF,TGTGCCAGCAGCTCGCCCGGGACTAGCGGCTCCTACGAGCAGTACTTC
-,TRBV5-5,TRBD1,TRBJ2-2,CASSIVQGPVGELFF,TGTGCCAGCAGCATCGTACAGGGGCCGGTGGGGGAGCTGTTTTTT
-,TRBV25-1,-,TRBJ2-3,CASSESGRGRTDTQYF,TGTGCCAGCAGTGAATCAGGGCGGGGACGCACAGATACGCAGTATTTT
-,TRBV7-2,TRBD1,TRBJ2-3,CASSPRGWGTDNPQYF,TGTGCCAGCAGCCCGCGTGGTTGGGGGACAGACAATCCACAGTATTTT
-,TRBV27,-,TRBJ2-7,CASSLSGPYEQYF,TGTGCCAGCAGTTTATCTGGCCCCTACGAGCAGTACTTC
once,TRBV12-5,TRBD1,TRBJ1-4,CASGLVPGGGGEKLFF,TGTGCTAGTGGCCTTGTCCCAGGGGGAGGCGGAGAAAAACTGTTTTTT
few,TRBV12-5,-,TRBJ1-1,CASGLSGINTEAFF,TGTGCTAGTGGTTTGTCAGGAATAAACACTGAAGCTTTCTTT
-,TRBV9,TRBD2,TRBJ2-1,CASSASSGSSYNEQFF,TGTGCCAGCAGCGCTTCTAGCGGCAGCTCCTACAATGAGCAGTTCTTC
-,TRBV28,TRBD2,TRBJ2-2,CASSFGEGGRSNTGELFF,TGTGCCAGCAGTTTTGGGGAAGGCGGGAGATCGAACACCGGGGAGCTGTTTTTT
few,TRBV7-2,-,TRBJ2-2,CASSRSNTGELFF,TGTGCCAGCAGCCGGTCGAACACCGGGGAGCTGTTTTTT
-,TRBV29-1,-,TRBJ1-1,CSVLIGDITEAFF,TGCAGCGTTTTAATCGGGGACATCACTGAAGCTTTCTTT
-,TRBV7-2,-,TRBJ2-7,CASSPCGYEQYF,TGTGCCAGCAGCCCCTGCGGGTACGAGCAGTACTTC
few,TRBV30,-,TRBJ1-1,CAWSVNAGGAEAFF,TGTGCCTGGAGTGTAAACGCGGGGGGGGCTGAAGCTTTCTTT
few,TRBV28,-,TRBJ2-2,CASSLYQIGGELFF,TGTGCCAGCAGTTTATACCAGATTGGCGGGGAGCTGTTTTTT
-,TRBV25-1,TRBD2,TRBJ2-7,CASTGGGGYEQYF,TGTGCCAGCACGGGGGGAGGAGGTTACGAGCAGTACTTC
-,TRBV19,TRBD1,TRBJ1-3,CASSPGGAGRSGNTIYF,TGTGCCAGTAGCCCAGGGGGAGCAGGACGCTCTGGAAACACCATATATTTT
-,TRBV7-9,TRBD2,TRBJ2-1,CASSREILAGVGSYNEQFF,TGTGCCAGCAGCCGGGAGATCCTAGCGGGAGTGGGTTCCTACAATGAGCAGTTCTTC
-,TRBV30,-,TRBJ2-1,CAWSVIDLVEQFF,TGTGCCTGGAGTGTAATAGATCTAGTTGAGCAGTTCTTC
-,TRBV29-1,-,TRBJ2-3,CSVVAQVSTDTQYF,TGCAGCGTTGTGGCACAGGTCTCCACAGATACGCAGTATTTT
-,TRBV29-1,TRBD1,TRBJ2-3,CSVAVRGIDTQYF,TGCAGCGTTGCAGTCAGGGGGATAGATACGCAGTATTTT